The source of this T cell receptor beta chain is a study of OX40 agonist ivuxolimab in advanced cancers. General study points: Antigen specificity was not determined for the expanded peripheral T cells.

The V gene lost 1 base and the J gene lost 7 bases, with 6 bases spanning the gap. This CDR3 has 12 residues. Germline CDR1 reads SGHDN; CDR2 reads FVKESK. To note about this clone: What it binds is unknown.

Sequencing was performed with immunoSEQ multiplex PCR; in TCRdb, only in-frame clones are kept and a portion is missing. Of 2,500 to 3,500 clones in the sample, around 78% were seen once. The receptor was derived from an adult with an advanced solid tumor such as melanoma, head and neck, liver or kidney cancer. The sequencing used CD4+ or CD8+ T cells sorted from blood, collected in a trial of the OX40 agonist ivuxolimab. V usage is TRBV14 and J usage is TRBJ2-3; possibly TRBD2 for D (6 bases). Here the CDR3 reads CASSQGDYTQYF. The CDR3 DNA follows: TGTGCCAGCAGCCAAGGGGACTATACGCAGTATTTT.